The 32 T cell receptor beta chains below were found in one sample sequenced in a study of breast tumors, draining lymph nodes, adjacent tissues. TCRdb redid the calling of the multiplex PCR reads with MiXCR, one entry per CDR3 protein. This table holds about 270,000 distinct CDR3 sequences, 30% to 35% found once. Breast cancer patients provided tissue from their axillary draining lymph nodes. Material for sequencing was axillary lymph node tissue. The receptor source for this set is a female donor with breast cancer. Some clones in this sample may be carry-over from other donors' samples.

The J gene is TRBJ2-7, the V gene TRBV27, with 8 bases that match TRBD1. Germline values: CDR1 MNHEY, CDR2 SMNVEV (reference sequence). The CDR3 consists of 15 residues. With V trimmed by 6 bases and J by 4 bases, 11 bases remained unmatched. CDR3 amino acids: CASSPNPGGGYEQYF. In nucleotides, the CDR3 is TGTGCCAGCAGCCCCAACCCAGGGGGCGGTTACGAGCAGTACTTC.

In its sample, this clonotype was seen many times. The genes are TRBV10-3 and TRBJ2-1; TRBD2 matches 11 bases. Per the germline V gene, CDR1 is ENHRY and CDR2 is SYGVKD. Losses at the gene ends were 4 bases for V and 3 bases for J; bases not matched to a gene: 2. The CDR3 loop spans 15 amino acids. In DNA, the CDR3 is TGTGCCATCAGTGCTCTAGCGGGAGGCTACAATGAGCAGTTCTTC. This translates into CAISALAGGYNEQFF.

This clonotype was counted at least ten times. V gene TRBV29-1 combines with J gene TRBJ2-7; D gene unclear. The CDR3 has 12 amino acids. V lost 4 bases, J lost 5 bases, and 12 bases lay in between. Germline CDR1 is SQVTM and CDR2 is ANQGSEA. Here the CDR3 reads CSVGAYGDEQYF. The CDR3 region has the DNA TGCAGCGTTGGGGCCTACGGCGACGAGCAGTACTTC.

This clonotype was picked up many times. This chain uses TRBV6-1 with TRBJ1-4; TRBD1 matches 7 bases. The CDR3 totals 13 residues. V was pared by 2 bases and J by 8 bases, with 2 bases of the junction left unmatched. Germline CDR1 is MNHNS and CDR2 is SASEGT. The CDR3 DNA sequence: TGTGCCAGCAGTGAAAGCAGGGGGGAAAAACTGTTTTTT. This sequence encodes CASSESRGEKLFF.

At least ten counts were recorded for this clonotype. For the CDR3, the DNA is TGTGCCAGCAGCTTAGGGACAGAACTGGGTAGTTCACCCCTCCACTTT. Amino acids: CASSLGTELGSSPLHF. The genes are TRBV5-8 and TRBJ1-6, with 7 bases aligning to TRBD1. This CDR3 comprises 16 residues. CDR1 SGHTS and CDR2 YDEGEE come from the germline V gene. V was pared by 2 bases and J by 9 bases, with 11 bases of the junction left unmatched.

This clonotype was counted between two and nine times. A clone one base away is much larger, so this may be a read error. J is TRBJ1-4 and V is TRBV19; D possibly corresponds to TRBD1 (5 bases). The germline CDR1 and CDR2 sequences are LNHDA and SQIVND (reference sequence). The CDR3 is 14 residues long. The CDR3 DNA follows: TGTGCCAGTAGTGTAGGGGCAACTAATGGAAAACTGTTTTTT. Its protein product is CASSVGATNGKLFF.

This clonotype was recorded at least ten times. This chain links TRBV5-1 with TRBJ2-3, with TRBD1 identical over 10 bases. This CDR3 is built from 18 residues. Trimming cost V 1 base and J 2 bases; bases outside gene matches: 10. The germline gives CDR1 SGHRS, CDR2 YFSETQ. CDR3 nucleotide sequence: TGCGCCAGCAGCTTGCGTCGGGGGACAGGGGCGTTCACAGATACGCAGTATTTT. This sequence encodes CASSLRRGTGAFTDTQYF.

Concerning this clonotype itself: A read error may produce the germline difference seen at one junction end. V gene TRBV6-2 or TRBV6-3 combines with J gene TRBJ2-1, with 10 bases fitting TRBD2. CDR1 is MNHEY, CDR2 SVGEGT, per germline. The CDR3 is 19 amino acids. The CDR3 spells CASSHSKASGSLSYNEQFF. The CDR3 nucleotides read TGTGCCAGCAGTCACTCGAAGGCTAGCGGGAGTCTTTCCTACAATGAGCAGTTCTTC.

In its sample, this clonotype was seen many times. The rearrangement joins TRBV5-1 to TRBJ2-7, with 7 bases identical to TRBD1. Trimming took 4 bases from V and 3 from J; bases not matched to a gene: 10. The CDR3 loop spans 15 amino acids. Germline V gene data show CDR1 as SGHRS and CDR2 as YFSETQ. CDR3 sequence: CASSQYRDSHYEQYF. The CDR3 DNA sequence: TGCGCCAGCAGCCAGTACCGGGACAGCCACTACGAGCAGTACTTC.

This clonotype was found a few times. The CDR3 DNA reads as TGTGCCAGCAGTTTGGCAGGGAATACCCAGCCCCAGCATTTT. Its translation is CASSLAGNTQPQHF. The gene calls are TRBV28 and TRBJ1-5; tentative D call: TRBD1 (5 bases). Germline values: CDR1 MDHEN, CDR2 SYDVKM. The CDR3 spans 14 residues. V lost 3 bases and J 7 bases, leaving 13 bases between the germline ends.

A note on this clonotype: Just one base apart from a much larger clone, this may be a read error. DNA for the CDR3: TGCGCCAGCAGCTTTGGAGGGAGGAGTTTAGCCTACAATGAGCAGTCCTTC. Translating it yields CASSFGGRSLAYNEQSF. The rearrangement uses TRBV5-1 and TRBJ2-1, with D possibly being TRBD2 (6 bases). The CDR3 sequence is 17 residues long. Germline CDR1 is SGHRS and CDR2 is YFSETQ.

The gene calls are TRBV28 and TRBJ2-5, with D tentatively TRBD1 or TRBD2 (5 bases each). The V gene's germline CDR1 is MDHEN and CDR2 SYDVKM. The CDR3 is 13 amino acids. Trimming took off 5 bases at V and 5 bases at J, with 12 bases between the two ends. The CDR3 here is CASSLKWGETQYF. The CDR3 DNA reads as TGTGCCAGCAGTCTCAAATGGGGGGAGACCCAGTACTTC.

In regard to this clonotype: The junction departs from the called germline gene at one end, perhaps through a read error. This chain connects TRBV9 to TRBJ2-6, with D tentatively TRBD2 (5 bases). The CDR3 has 16 amino acids. Germline CDR1 reads SGDLS; CDR2 reads YYNGEE. The DNA of the CDR3 is TGTACCAGCAGCGCGGACTTGCATCCTGGGGCCAACGTCCTGACTTTC. Protein product: CTSSADLHPGANVLTF.

This clonotype was picked up a small number of times. The CDR3 nucleotides read TGCAGTGCTAGAGATCGTTGGGGTCCAGCCTCCGGGGAGCTGTTTTTT. Translated: CSARDRWGPASGELFF. This chain uses TRBV20-1 with TRBJ2-2; the D is unclear. There are 16 residues in the CDR3. The V and J ends lost 0 bases and 6 bases respectively, with 17 bases between them. Germline CDR1 DFQATT, CDR2 SNEGSKA (reference sequence).

CDR3 loop: CASTRVEGGGYEQYF. In DNA, the CDR3 is TGTGCCAGCACGCGGGTTGAAGGGGGTGGCTACGAGCAGTACTTC. The chain combines TRBV6-1 with TRBJ2-7, with a possible D match to TRBD1 (6 bases). V was cut by 7 bases and J by 3 bases, with 19 bases left in between. The germline V gene has CDR1 MNHNS and CDR2 SASEGT. The CDR3 contains 15 residues.

A word on this clonotype: Possible read error: a much larger clone is one base away. The chain carries TRBV5-8 and TRBJ1-5; 9 bases are shared with TRBD1. There are 16 residues in the CDR3. Germline V gene sequence: CDR1 SGHTS, CDR2 YDEGEE. The CDR3 sequence: CACSSNRDRVNQPQHF. DNA for the CDR3: TGTGCCTGCAGCTCCAACCGGGACAGGGTAAATCAGCCCCAGCATTTT.

This clonotype came up many times. The chain links TRBV6-5 to TRBJ1-6, with D maybe TRBD1 (5 bases). The CDR3 is 18 amino acids. V was shortened by 0 bases and J by 10 bases, with 22 bases between the two germline ends. Looked up from germline, CDR1 is MNHEY and CDR2 is SVGAGI. The CDR3 loop reads CASSYSSAVGVGKSPLHF. The DNA for the CDR3 is TGTGCCAGCAGTTACTCTAGTGCAGTGGGGGTGGGGAAGTCACCCCTCCACTTT.

This clonotype was picked up a small number of times. The chain uses TRBV30 and TRBJ2-3, with D possibly being TRBD2 (5 bases). This CDR3 has 14 amino acids. The V gene's germline CDR1 is GTSNPN and CDR2 SVGIG (reference sequence). V lost 1 base, J lost 2 bases, and 10 bases lay in between. The CDR3 nucleotides read TGTGCCTGGAGTGACGAGGGATTCACAGATACGCAGTATTTT. Amino acid sequence: CAWSDEGFTDTQYF.

This clonotype was seen repeatedly, ten times or more. The V call is TRBV19, the J call TRBJ2-6; maybe TRBD1 (6 bases). Between the trimmed V and J ends, which lost 5 bases and 1 base, there was a span of 9 bases. The germline gives CDR1 LNHDA, CDR2 SQIVND (reference sequence). The CDR3 length is 15 residues. The CDR3 loop is CASSQQGSGANVLTF. In DNA, the CDR3 is TGTGCCAGTAGTCAACAGGGTTCTGGGGCCAACGTCCTGACTTTC.

V usage is TRBV3-1 and J usage is TRBJ1-6; D gene uncertain. Germline loops: CDR1 LGHDT, CDR2 YNNKEL (reference sequence). V lost 1 base and J 4 bases, leaving 8 bases between the germline ends. The CDR3 totals 15 residues. The CDR3 loop is CASSQGRSYNSPLHF. In nucleotides, the CDR3 is TGTGCCAGCAGCCAAGGCAGGAGTTATAATTCACCCCTCCACTTT.

The rearrangement uses TRBV20-1 and TRBJ2-3, with 7 positions matching TRBD2. The CDR3 has 16 amino acids. Germline CDR1 is DFQATT and CDR2 is SNEGSKA (reference sequence). With V trimmed by 4 bases and J by 2 bases, 12 bases remained unmatched. CDR3 DNA sequence: TGCAGTGCTATCATAAGCGGGGCCTCTACCACAGATACGCAGTATTTT. Its protein is CSAIISGASTTDTQYF.

This clonotype was found many times. The chain joins TRBV15 to TRBJ2-3; no reliable D call. Germline CDR1 reads LNHNV; CDR2 reads YYDKDF (reference sequence). V lost 0 bases, J lost 0 bases, and 4 bases lay in between. CDR3 length: 14 amino acids. The CDR3 bases are TGTGCCACCAGCAGAGATGGCAGCACAGATACGCAGTATTTT. Protein product: CATSRDGSTDTQYF.

This clonotype was recorded many times. This chain links TRBV5-6 with TRBJ2-7; D might be TRBD1 (7 bases). CDR3 length: 15 amino acids. CDR1 and CDR2 from the germline V gene are SGHDT and YYEEEE. V was trimmed by 0 bases and J by 2 bases, leaving 12 bases between them. The CDR3 here is CASSLGGDRTYEQYF. CDR3 sequence (DNA): TGTGCCAGCAGCTTGGGGGGGGACAGAACCTACGAGCAGTACTTC.

Points on this clonotype: As the CDR3 is not closed by the conserved phenylalanine or tryptophan, this likely results from a read error. The chain couples TRBV10-1 to TRBJ2-1; 8 bases align to TRBD2. From germline, CDR1 is WNHNN and CDR2 SYGVQD (reference sequence). The CDR3 is 16 residues long. The CDR3 nucleotides are TGCGCCAGCAGTGGAGGCATGGGACTAGGCTACACTGAGCAGTTCCTC. Its protein is CASSGGMGLGYTEQFL.

In this sample, this clonotype turned up many times. The chain has TRBV2 and TRBJ2-7; no reliable D call. The germline gives CDR1 SNHLY, CDR2 FYNNEI. V was trimmed by 7 bases and J by 4 bases, leaving 11 bases between them. This CDR3 spans 12 amino acids. The CDR3 DNA reads as TGTGCCAGCAATGGCGACCTATACGAGCAGTACTTC. Translating gives CASNGDLYEQYF.

In regard to this clonotype: A read error may account for a junction end that differs from germline. V usage is TRBV7-9 and J usage is TRBJ1-3, with D possibly TRBD1 on 5 matching bases. Per the germline V gene, CDR1 is SEHNR and CDR2 is FQNEAQ (reference sequence). The CDR3 contains 17 residues. In DNA form, the CDR3 reads TGTGCCGGCAGCTTAAGGGGCTCCTCCAGCTCTGGAAACCCCATATATTTT. Its translation is CAGSLRGSSSSGNPIYF. The whole variable domain, remainder taken from reference TRBV7-9 and TRBJ1-3, is DTGVSQNPRHKITKRGQNVTFRCDPISEHNRLYWYRQTLGQGPEFLTYFQNEAQLEKSRLLSDRFSAERPKGSFSTLEIQRTEQGDSAMYLCAGSLRGSSSSGNPIYFGEGSWLTVV.

This chain links TRBV28 with TRBJ2-7, with D possibly being TRBD1 or TRBD2 (5 bases each). Trimming took off 6 bases at V and 1 base at J, with 13 bases between the two ends. Germline V lookup: CDR1 MDHEN, CDR2 SYDVKM. The length of the CDR3 is 14 residues. CDR3 loop: CASRGLGDSYEQYF. CDR3 coding DNA: TGTGCCAGCAGGGGGCTGGGGGATTCCTACGAGCAGTACTTC.

About this clonotype itself: Given a much more abundant clone one base away, this may be a read error. The CDR3 ends on some other residue instead of the conserved phenylalanine or tryptophan, so this is likely a read error. The chain employs TRBV11-2 and TRBJ2-2; 8 bases match TRBD1. The CDR3 has 16 amino acids. The germline CDR1 and CDR2 sequences are SGHAT and FQNNGV. J gave up 6 bases and V 2 bases, and 8 bases lay outside the gene matches. This chain's CDR3 is CASSLYGQGHSGELFI. The DNA for the CDR3 is TGTGCCAGCAGCTTATATGGACAGGGCCATTCCGGGGAGCTGTTTATT.

For this clonotype: The conserved phenylalanine or tryptophan is not found at the CDR3 terminus, so this likely reflects a read error. The rearrangement joins TRBV29-1 to TRBJ2-1, with 9 positions matching TRBD2. V gave up 5 bases and J gave up 5 bases; unmatched junction bases: 4. The CDR3 covers 13 residues. Looked up from germline, CDR1 is SQVTM and CDR2 is ANQGSEA. CDR3 DNA: TGCAGCGTTCGACTAGCGGAAGACAATGAGCAGTTCCAC. It is translated as CSVRLAEDNEQFH.

This clonotype was detected many times. The V gene is TRBV19, the J gene TRBJ1-2; a weak D match, TRBD1 (5 bases). Trimming pared 3 bases from V and 8 bases from J, leaving 7 bases between. Germline loops: CDR1 LNHDA, CDR2 SQIVND (reference sequence). The CDR3 is made up of 11 amino acids. CDR3 in DNA: TGTGCCAGTAGTATTGGGGGGGGCTACACCTTC. Its translation: CASSIGGGYTF.

This clonotype was seen repeatedly, ten times or more. The chain has TRBV13 and TRBJ2-5; 9 nucleotides line up with TRBD2. V was pared by 5 bases and J by 2 bases, with 12 bases of the junction left unmatched. From germline, CDR1 is PRHDT and CDR2 FYEKMQ (reference sequence). The CDR3 covers 17 residues. This CDR3 reads CASSKPALAGIQETQYF. The CDR3 bases are TGTGCCAGCAGCAAACCCGCCCTAGCGGGAATTCAAGAGACCCAGTACTTC.

The chain carries TRBV7-9 and TRBJ2-5, with 9 bases fitting TRBD1. V lost 6 bases, J lost 7 bases, and 21 bases stayed unmatched. The CDR3 totals 18 residues. Germline CDR1 SEHNR, CDR2 FQNEAQ (reference sequence). Written as DNA, the CDR3 is TGTGCCAGCAGGCCTCTTGCGGGACAGGGAGGCCAGTGGCGGACCCAGTACTTC. Translating gives CASRPLAGQGGQWRTQYF.